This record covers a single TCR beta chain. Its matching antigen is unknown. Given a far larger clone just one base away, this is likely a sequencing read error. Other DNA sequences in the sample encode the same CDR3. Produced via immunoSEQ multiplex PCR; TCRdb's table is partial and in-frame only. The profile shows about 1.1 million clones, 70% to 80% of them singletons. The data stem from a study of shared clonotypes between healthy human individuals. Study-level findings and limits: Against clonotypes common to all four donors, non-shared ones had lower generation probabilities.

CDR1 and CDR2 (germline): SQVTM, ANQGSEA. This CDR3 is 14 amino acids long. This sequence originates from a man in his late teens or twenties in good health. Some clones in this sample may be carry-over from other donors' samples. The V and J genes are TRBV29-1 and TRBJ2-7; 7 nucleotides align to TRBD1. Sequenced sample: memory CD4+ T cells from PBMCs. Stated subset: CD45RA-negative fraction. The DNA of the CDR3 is TGCAGTGCCCTGAGGGGGACAGCCTTGGACGAGCAGTACTTC. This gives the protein CSALRGTALDEQYF.